This TCR beta chain was sequenced in a study of blood T cells in healthy people across ages. The CDR3 loop spans 13 amino acids. CDR1 and CDR2 from the germline V gene are MGHRA and YSYEKL. V gave up 3 bases and J gave up 4 bases, with 9 bases separating them. The study, taken as a whole, reports: CMV status of donors was not determined, possibly confounding expanded clonotype changes. Naive CD4+ cell counts and diversity both ran higher in long-lived than in aged donors. Roughly linear age-related decline in beta diversity appeared, significant by age roughly 40.

This clonotype showed up many times. Its antigen remains unknown. Using a J-beta primer mix together with a sample-barcoded 5' primer, a second PCR was run for 7 to 11 cycles. Template switching added a 12-random-nucleotide identifier to every cDNA molecule. TCRdb processed the 5' RACE reads anew with MiXCR; each CDR3 protein has one entry. The table lists fewer than 2,000,000 distinct CDR3 sequences, 30% to 40% of them singletons. This TCR was recovered from a woman aged 25 to 45 in good health. The sequenced sample consisted of blood. The V and J genes are TRBV4-1 and TRBJ2-5; the D is unclear. The CDR3 DNA sequence: TGCGCCAGCAGCCAGGAAGTGAGAGAGACCCAGTACTTC. It specifies CASSQEVRETQYF.